A selection of T cell receptor beta chains follows, all from one sample in a study of shared clonotypes between healthy human individuals. Libraries were prepared by immunoSEQ multiplex PCR; TCRdb keeps only in-frame clonotypes and omits some of them. Here the sample spans a few million clones, over 90% being singletons. The sample consisted of naive CD4+ T cells from PBMCs. The receptors were gathered from a man younger than 35 in good health. Some clones in this sample may be carry-over from other donors' samples. CDR3s include the opening cysteine and the closing phenylalanine or tryptophan. The order of the fields is CDR3 protein, CDR3 DNA, J gene, clone size, D gene, V gene. A D gene is named only where the DNA matches it firmly. Size is stated for part of the rows, as once, few or many counts, or as a class when the clone is expanded.

cdr3_aa: CASSQSGTGHHNEQFF
cdr3_nt: TGTGCCAGCAGCCAGTCCGGGACAGGGCATCACAATGAGCAGTTCTTC
j_call: TRBJ2-1
clone_size: NA
d_call: TRBD1
v_call: TRBV4-2

cdr3_aa: CASSLAARAVLFF
cdr3_nt: TGTGCCAGCAGCTTGGCCGCCAGGGCGGTGCTGTTTTTT
j_call: TRBJ2-2
clone_size: NA
d_call: NA
v_call: TRBV5-4

cdr3_aa: CASSQDLAGGTDTQYF
cdr3_nt: TGCGCCAGCAGCCAAGATCTGGCTGGAGGCACAGATACGCAGTATTTT
j_call: TRBJ2-3
clone_size: NA
d_call: NA
v_call: TRBV4-1

cdr3_aa: CSVAQLGAQRRTEAFF
cdr3_nt: TGCAGCGTTGCCCAGCTAGGGGCCCAGAGAAGGACTGAAGCTTTCTTT
j_call: TRBJ1-1
clone_size: NA
d_call: NA
v_call: TRBV29-1

cdr3_aa: CASTKTGGNTEAFF
cdr3_nt: TGTGCCAGCACTAAGACAGGTGGGAACACTGAAGCTTTCTTT
j_call: TRBJ1-1
clone_size: NA
d_call: NA
v_call: TRBV9

cdr3_aa: CASSEAVGGTETQYF
cdr3_nt: TGTGCCAGCAGTGAAGCCGTGGGGGGGACGGAGACCCAGTACTTC
j_call: TRBJ2-5
clone_size: NA
d_call: TRBD2
v_call: TRBV2

cdr3_aa: CASSFQTSPTQYF
cdr3_nt: TGTGCCAGCAGTTTCCAGACTAGCCCCACGCAGTATTTT
j_call: TRBJ2-3
clone_size: NA
d_call: TRBD2
v_call: TRBV27

cdr3_aa: CASSFTLQETQYF
cdr3_nt: TGTGCCAGCAGCTTCACGCTTCAAGAGACCCAGTACTTC
j_call: TRBJ2-5
clone_size: NA
d_call: NA
v_call: TRBV5-4

cdr3_aa: CASSAGTGISNQPQHF
cdr3_nt: TGTGCCAGCAGCGCCGGGACAGGGATTAGCAATCAGCCCCAGCATTTT
j_call: TRBJ1-5
clone_size: NA
d_call: TRBD1
v_call: TRBV9

cdr3_aa: CASSLRGSEQFF
cdr3_nt: TGTGCCAGCAGTCTCCGAGGTAGTGAGCAGTTCTTC
j_call: TRBJ2-1
clone_size: NA
d_call: NA
v_call: TRBV6-5

cdr3_aa: CAISEGLAGYEQYF
cdr3_nt: TGTGCCATCAGTGAGGGACTAGCGGGTTACGAGCAGTACTTC
j_call: TRBJ2-7
clone_size: NA
d_call: TRBD2
v_call: TRBV10-3

cdr3_aa: CATSRDRLAGKRSYNEQFF
cdr3_nt: TGTGCCACCAGCAGAGATCGGCTAGCGGGGAAACGCTCCTACAATGAGCAGTTCTTC
j_call: TRBJ2-1
clone_size: NA
d_call: TRBD2
v_call: TRBV15

cdr3_aa: CATSRDPSSTEAFF
cdr3_nt: TGTGCCACCAGCAGAGACCCATCGAGCACTGAAGCTTTCTTT
j_call: TRBJ1-1
clone_size: few
d_call: NA
v_call: TRBV15

cdr3_aa: CASGGHSTYEQYF
cdr3_nt: TGTGCCAGCGGGGGACACTCGACCTACGAGCAGTACTTC
j_call: TRBJ2-7
clone_size: NA
d_call: NA
v_call: TRBV28

cdr3_aa: CATSAVGQINYEQYF
cdr3_nt: TGTGCCACCAGCGCGGTAGGCCAGATAAACTACGAGCAGTACTTC
j_call: TRBJ2-7
clone_size: NA
d_call: NA
v_call: TRBV15

cdr3_aa: CASSPRLGAYEQYF
cdr3_nt: TGTGCCAGCAGCCCTCGACTAGGGGCCTACGAGCAGTACTTC
j_call: TRBJ2-7
clone_size: NA
d_call: NA
v_call: TRBV7-3

cdr3_aa: CASSPRAKYEQYF
cdr3_nt: TGTGCCAGCTCACCCCGGGCGAAATACGAGCAGTACTTC
j_call: TRBJ2-7
clone_size: NA
d_call: NA
v_call: TRBV18

cdr3_aa: CASSLGPPQWDQETQYF
cdr3_nt: TGTGCCAGCAGCTTAGGCCCCCCCCAATGGGACCAAGAGACCCAGTACTTC
j_call: TRBJ2-5
clone_size: NA
d_call: NA
v_call: TRBV7-2

cdr3_aa: CASSYAENTEAFF
cdr3_nt: TGTGCCAGCAGTTACGCAGAGAACACTGAAGCTTTCTTT
j_call: TRBJ1-1
clone_size: NA
d_call: NA
v_call: TRBV6-6

cdr3_aa: CASSPGNRDSYNEQFF
cdr3_nt: TGTGCCAGCAGCCCCGGGAACAGGGACTCCTACAATGAGCAGTTCTTC
j_call: TRBJ2-1
clone_size: NA
d_call: NA
v_call: TRBV5-4

cdr3_aa: CASSGGAGSSYEQYF
cdr3_nt: TGCGCCAGCAGCGGGGGGGCCGGGAGCTCCTACGAGCAGTACTTC
j_call: TRBJ2-7
clone_size: once
d_call: NA
v_call: TRBV5-1

cdr3_aa: CAWSVPVETQYF
cdr3_nt: TGTGCCTGGAGTGTACCTGTGGAGACCCAGTACTTC
j_call: TRBJ2-5
clone_size: NA
d_call: NA
v_call: TRBV30

cdr3_aa: CASSQSLRTADHNEQFF
cdr3_nt: TGCGCCAGCAGCCAATCCTTGCGGACAGCCGATCACAATGAGCAGTTCTTC
j_call: TRBJ2-1
clone_size: NA
d_call: NA
v_call: TRBV4-1

cdr3_aa: CASSKRVDEQFF
cdr3_nt: TGTGCCAGCAGCAAAAGGGTAGATGAGCAGTTCTTC
j_call: TRBJ2-1
clone_size: NA
d_call: NA
v_call: TRBV21-1

cdr3_aa: CASSQRGRQGPSNYGYTF
cdr3_nt: TGTGCCAGCAGCCAAAGGGGTAGACAGGGTCCCTCTAACTATGGCTACACCTTC
j_call: TRBJ1-2
clone_size: NA
d_call: TRBD1
v_call: TRBV7-2

cdr3_aa: CASSRDSNEQFF
cdr3_nt: TGTGCCAGCAGCCGAGACAGTAATGAGCAGTTCTTC
j_call: TRBJ2-1
clone_size: NA
d_call: NA
v_call: TRBV2

cdr3_aa: CASSYGQGLYGNTIYF
cdr3_nt: TGTGCCAGCAGCTACGGACAGGGATTGTATGGAAACACCATATATTTT
j_call: TRBJ1-3
clone_size: NA
d_call: TRBD1
v_call: TRBV7-9

cdr3_aa: CASSLGERQGAEAFF
cdr3_nt: TGTGCCAGCAGCTTAGGGGAGAGACAGGGGGCTGAAGCTTTCTTT
j_call: TRBJ1-1
clone_size: NA
d_call: TRBD1
v_call: TRBV7-9

cdr3_aa: CASSRYTVGGDEQFF
cdr3_nt: TGCGCCAGCAGCCGCTATACAGTGGGGGGCGATGAGCAGTTCTTC
j_call: TRBJ2-1
clone_size: NA
d_call: NA
v_call: TRBV4-3

cdr3_aa: CAISSNNRGRENTEAFF
cdr3_nt: TGTGCCATCAGCTCCAACAACAGGGGGAGGGAGAACACTGAAGCTTTCTTT
j_call: TRBJ1-1
clone_size: NA
d_call: TRBD1
v_call: TRBV10-3

cdr3_aa: CASRVLAGGPGELFF
cdr3_nt: TGTGCCAGCAGAGTACTAGCGGGAGGGCCCGGGGAGCTGTTTTTT
j_call: TRBJ2-2
clone_size: NA
d_call: TRBD2
v_call: TRBV2

cdr3_aa: CASSLVLDRALSTQYF
cdr3_nt: TGTGCCAGCAGCTTAGTTCTGGACAGGGCCCTGAGTACGCAGTATTTT
j_call: TRBJ2-3
clone_size: NA
d_call: TRBD1
v_call: TRBV7-8

cdr3_aa: CASNGLGFTGELFF
cdr3_nt: TGTGCCAGCAACGGACTCGGTTTCACCGGGGAGCTGTTTTTT
j_call: TRBJ2-2
clone_size: NA
d_call: NA
v_call: TRBV7-8

cdr3_aa: CATSRDRGANTEAFF
cdr3_nt: TGTGCCACCAGCAGAGATCGCGGGGCGAACACTGAAGCTTTCTTT
j_call: TRBJ1-1
clone_size: NA
d_call: NA
v_call: TRBV15

cdr3_aa: CASSPLGLGGSYNEQFF
cdr3_nt: TGTGCCAGCTCACCCTTAGGACTGGGAGGCTCCTACAATGAGCAGTTCTTC
j_call: TRBJ2-1
clone_size: once
d_call: NA
v_call: TRBV18

cdr3_aa: CASSSPSADTQYF
cdr3_nt: TGCGCCAGCAGCTCTCCCTCGGCAGATACGCAGTATTTT
j_call: TRBJ2-3
clone_size: NA
d_call: NA
v_call: TRBV5-1

cdr3_aa: CASSPAGGPAPEQYF
cdr3_nt: TGTGCCAGCAGCCCAGCGGGAGGGCCGGCTCCAGAGCAGTACTTC
j_call: TRBJ2-7
clone_size: NA
d_call: TRBD2
v_call: TRBV28

cdr3_aa: CASSLSGTTGEQYF
cdr3_nt: TGTGCCAGCAGTTTATCCGGGACAACTGGAGAGCAGTACTTC
j_call: TRBJ2-7
clone_size: once
d_call: NA
v_call: TRBV6-5

cdr3_aa: CASSSTSGSYNEQFF
cdr3_nt: TGTGCCAGCAGCTCGACTAGCGGTTCCTACAATGAGCAGTTCTTC
j_call: TRBJ2-1
clone_size: few
d_call: TRBD2
v_call: TRBV5-4

cdr3_aa: CASSFGSGNTIYF
cdr3_nt: TGTGCCAGCAGCTTCGGCTCTGGAAACACCATATATTTT
j_call: TRBJ1-3
clone_size: NA
d_call: NA
v_call: TRBV5-4